One TCR beta chain is described in this entry. TCRdb keeps only in-frame clones here, not all; method: immunoSEQ multiplex PCR. The sample contains 200,000 to 250,000 clones, about nine tenths of which appear only once. These data belong to a study of blood T cell repertoires in COVID-19. On the study more broadly: Before being deemed recovered, Cohort 3 donors had two negative PCRs, clearance, or symptom resolution. Nucleic acid was either cDNA or gDNA, and it came from T cells, B-cell-depleted T cells, or PBMCs.

This study enrolled people aged 18 to 89 from about two dozen US geographic areas. The study assigned cohorts using participant-reported clinical history. This CDR3 comprises 15 residues. Deletions cut 7 bases from V and 0 bases from J, with 13 bases between. Germline values: CDR1 SGHTA, CDR2 FQGNSA. Source material: PBMCs or T cells enriched from blood (not recorded which). This receptor was obtained from a woman aged 50 to 60 in a cohort exposed to, infected with or recovered from COVID-19 (not recorded which). The chain is built from TRBV7-2 and TRBJ2-1, with a weak D call TRBD2 (5 bases). Here the CDR3 reads CASISQRSSYNEQFF. CDR3 DNA: TGTGCCAGCATCAGTCAGCGGAGCTCCTACAATGAGCAGTTCTTC.